The text below deals with one T cell receptor (beta chain). What this receptor recognizes is not known. The input lacks base qualities; no much larger clone sits a single base away. These data come from a study of cytomegalovirus exposure and HLA in healthy donors (dated by TCRdb to about 2017). Context from the whole study: An earlier analysis of approximately 640 of the donors reported about 290 Gb of sequence data and about 100 million unique TCR beta sequences from some 180 million T cells. Approximately 310 gigabases of sequencing data and 70 million to 85 million unique TCR sequences were included in an early release covering about 700 HLA-typed donors. Of the approximately 370 genotyped donors, 81% were placed in the genetic ancestry cluster associated with self-reported Caucasian donors. The study aimed to test whether signatures of past pathogen exposure could be identified by cataloging public T cell receptors. The study used immunosequencing to profile the T cell repertoires of approximately 650 subjects and linked those repertoires to cytomegalovirus serostatus. A separate validation cohort of approximately 120 different subjects was used in addition to the 666-subject first cohort. The study combined high-throughput TCR immunosequencing, statistical association of individual TCRs with disease status, and machine learning to predict cytomegalovirus infection status. In a later analysis, previously published TCR beta repertoires from some 640 donors were re-analyzed and high-resolution HLA genotyping was added so that TCR occurrence patterns could be studied. Rather than drawing on any new phenotypic data, the later analysis identified candidate immune exposures from TCR beta sequences and the way those sequences occurred across donors. To decide whether each TCR beta V gene segment behaved as functional or pseudogenic, an earlier analysis of fewer than 750 of the donors relied on high-throughput TCR beta sequencing. Donor age, sex, ethnicity and CMV serostatus were compiled together with the repertoire data. Genome-wide SNP genotypes for about 65% of the roughly 670 donors were used in a later genetic analysis, which treated that subset as a discovery cohort. All discovery cohort repertoires had been generated using a single sequencing platform. HLA typing included class I and class II loci at four-digit resolution. The number of typed donors differed by locus: roughly 620-630 for A, B, C, DRB1 and DQB1; 500 to 550 for DQA1; approximately 610 for DPA1; and around 470 for DPB1. Several DR-DQ haplotypes were treated as single units for association and clustering because of strong linkage in the cohort. Among about 390 genotyped donors of the cohort, an average of 235,054 unique TCR beta nucleotide sequences were sequenced per donor, around 20% of them non-productive. Points the paper makes about the study in general: The classifier was reported to diagnose cytomegalovirus status with high specificity and sensitivity in both the original and validation cohorts. HLA typing was unavailable for some donors at each locus, so association tests used only the typed subset. In a later genetic analysis, a missense DCLRE1C variant was associated with V-gene and J-gene trimming of TCR beta chains, and the association was replicated in an independent cohort. A further reported finding was that TCR beta sequences accurately predicted the HLA-A and HLA-B alleles for most subjects in the first cohort. In an earlier analysis of over 550 of the donors, most TCR beta V segments were observed in productive rearrangements about 90% or about 30% of the time, broadly matching IMGT annotations. When HLA alleles, especially DR and DQ, strongly co-occurred, attributing TCR associations to individual alleles was difficult. Compared with equally common non-associated chains, HLA-associated TCR beta chains in a later analysis were more clonally expanded and had lower generation probabilities. About 17 rarely observed V segments, including chromosome 9 orphons, were excluded from the earlier analysis of almost 600 of the donors because counts were too low. A group of highly shared sequence variants was considered likely to be a technical artifact of the sequencing pipeline. Three of the identified cytomegalovirus-associated TCR beta chains were confirmed in vitro to be specific for cytomegalovirus antigens. The authors suggested that the approach could potentially be generalized to other disease states and immunological phenotypes. The study listed 164 TCR beta chains as associated with cytomegalovirus. Because the 87-base-pair reads could not distinguish some IMGT-functional V segments, including TRBV6-2 and TRBV6-3, those segments were excluded. This cohort had only TCR beta chains sequenced, and the lack of alpha or paired-chain data limited which features could be detected. Most CMV-associated TCR beta chains appeared to be HLA-restricted in a later analysis, and the HLA associations seemed to be driven largely by CMV exposure. Specific HLA alleles were associated with 15,000 to 20,000 TCR beta sequences at a false discovery rate of 0.05 in a later analysis. In a later analysis, several top co-occurrence clusters were reported to appear linked to parvovirus B19, influenza, CMV and Epstein-Barr virus. A later genetic analysis reported fewer N-insertions in productive TCRs among donors in an Asian-associated ancestry cluster than the approximately 700-donor mean. Most TCR sequences were seen in very few donors, while some public TCRs were found in many individuals. The only immune exposure information available for the cohort was CMV serostatus. In a later analysis, the rate of TCR association differed among HLA loci, with DRB1 alleles having the most associated TCRs and HLA-C alleles having the fewest. Linkage disequilibrium might explain the correlated functional status among segregating V segments, but an unknown experimental factor could not be ruled out. Roughly uniform sequencing depth across donors was assumed in presence/absence analyses, although this assumption may not hold.

CDR1 SGHKS and CDR2 YYEKEE were looked up in the germline V gene (reference sequence). Cut back by 0 bases and 2 bases, the V and J ends lie 9 bases apart. The CDR3, from cysteine to phenylalanine, totals 14 residues. The DNA shown is the 42-base CDR3, in frame from base 1. In total, approximately 610 healthy bone marrow donors made up the cohort. All cohort members were sampled while nominally healthy, although unrecorded immune exposures were likely present. The donor tested CMV seropositive, placing the donor among the roughly 300 seropositive members of the cohort. A peripheral blood sample was collected from each donor, and TCR beta sequencing was performed on peripheral blood mononuclear cells. Genomic DNA extraction from the blood cell samples was performed with the Qiagen DNeasy Blood Extraction Kit. The library was made by the immunoSEQ multiplex PCR assay. For the multiplex PCR, a mixture combining 60 forward primers for TCR Vbeta segments and 13 reverse primers for TCR Jbeta segments was used. Amplification of the CDR3 region of rearranged TCR beta genes was performed with a multiplex PCR assay on genomic DNA. On the Illumina HiSeq System, the amplified TCR beta libraries were sequenced as 87-base-pair reads. The original methods were these. Across the 600 to 700 repertoires, a later analysis counted 75 million to 90 million unique TCR beta chains, roughly 11 million of which were shared by at least two donors. Raw reads were error-corrected and collapsed into unique sequences with a nearest-neighbor algorithm that merged closely related sequences to remove PCR and sequencing errors. To assign V, D and J gene segments, CDR3 sequences were aligned to IMGT reference sequences. For a sequence to be retained, a match of at least six nucleotides to both a V gene segment and a J gene segment was required. A rearrangement counted as productive if the CDR3 had no stop codons and remained in frame with V and J, and every other rearrangement counted as non-productive. Following IMGT convention, CDR3 was defined as the stretch from the second conserved V-encoded cysteine up to the conserved J-encoded phenylalanine. In an earlier analysis of 500 to 650 of the donors, sequences lacking an unambiguous match to a single V gene segment were excluded. An earlier analysis of 587 of the donors classified V segments as functional when productive rearrangements were above 56.7% and as segregating when the standard deviation between donors was above 5%. A statistical classification framework was developed to diagnose cytomegalovirus status using the catalog of TCR beta chain sequences. In a later analysis, V and J genes were assigned by comparing TCR nucleotide sequences against IMGT/GENE-DB human TR gene sequences. A later analysis assigned CDR3 sequences and most-parsimonious VDJ recombination scenarios with the TCRdist pipeline. In a later analysis, every TCR beta chain was defined by the combination of its CDR3 amino acid sequence and its V-gene family, and reads without a unique V-gene family were dropped. As a way to deal with suspected cross-contamination and a sequencing artifact, a later analysis dropped hundreds of nucleotide sequences that were highly shared and had low generation probability. In a later analysis, a clonal expansion index was calculated for each public chain from normalized within-repertoire ranks of inferred template counts. A later analysis computed generation probabilities with a VDJ recombination model fitted to out-of-frame rearrangements, and checked the results against IGoR. A later analysis scored TCR-TCR, TCR-HLA and TCR-CMV co-occurrence with hypergeometric tests, applying a repertoire-size bias correction to TCR pairs. False discovery rates were estimated in a later analysis by permuting HLA or CMV assignments 20 times. In a later analysis, co-occurring TCRs were grouped with DBSCAN, and TCRdist sequence similarity was added when clustering was performed within HLA-allele-positive subsets. Repertoires with fewer than 30,000 or more than 120,000 public chains, plus five repertoires with anomalous nucleotide sharing, were excluded from co-occurrence clustering. The table comes from immuneACCESS by way of TCRdb, which keeps in-frame sequences with V and J called. Part of the clones is missing from these tables; in studies checked, under half for an unresolved V gene and the rest for unknown reasons. Clone size and V and J calls were adopted from that table, with D and trimming inferred from the DNA. This sample lists around 170,000 clones; roughly three quarters were detected once. Of the sample, 2% to 2.5% falls within the top ten clones.

Sequenced material: PBMCs. The sequence came from a woman aged 25-40 years in good health and CMV-seropositive. The sequence is built from TRBV5-5 and TRBJ2-7; TRBD2 is perhaps the D gene, given 6 matching bases. The nucleotide sequence reads TGTGCCAGCAGCTTGGCAGCGGGTACCTACGAGCAGTACTTC. It specifies CASSLAAGTYEQYF. The reference TRBV5-5 and TRBJ2-7 proteins fill in what lies around the CDR3, so the full variable domain reads DAGVTQSPTHLIKTRGQQVTLRCSPISGHKSVSWYQQVLGQGPQFIFQYYEKEERGRGNFPDRFSARQFPNYSSELNVNALLLGDSALYLCASSLAAGTYEQYFGPGTRLTVT.